Each of the 4 T cell receptor beta chains below was sequenced from the same sample in a study of shared clonotypes between healthy human individuals. Clones were sequenced by immunoSEQ multiplex PCR, and TCRdb holds only the in-frame ones, with some missing. The table lists about 1.1 million clones, 60% to 85% of them singletons. Sequencing was done on a sample of memory CD4+ T cells from PBMCs. Subset reported: CD45RA-negative fraction. Every receptor here comes from a man between 18 and 35 years old in good health. Some clones in this sample may be carry-over from other donors' samples.

The chain combines TRBV27 with TRBJ2-7, with TRBD1 matching over 7 bases. The CDR3 covers 15 residues. Looked up from germline, CDR1 is MNHEY and CDR2 is SMNVEV (reference sequence). V trimming: 5 bases; J trimming: 4 bases; junction bases outside the gene matches: 11. Here the CDR3 reads CASSLTTGMVYEQYF. DNA of the CDR3: TGTGCCAGCAGTCTTACGACAGGGATGGTGTACGAGCAGTACTTC.

The chain combines TRBV7-2 with TRBJ1-5, with unresolved D. The CDR3 length is 15 residues. Germline loops: CDR1 SGHTA, CDR2 FQGNSA. V was cut by 5 bases and J by 6 bases, with 17 bases left in between. This chain's CDR3 is CASSPTTSPGQPQHF. DNA for the CDR3: TGTGCCAGCAGCCCAACAACTTCACCGGGTCAGCCCCAGCATTTT. The full variable domain, its missing parts supplied by reference TRBV7-2 and TRBJ1-5, is GAGVSQSPSNKVTEKGKDVELRCDPISGHTALYWYRQSLGQGLEFLIYFQGNSAPDKSGLPSDRFSAERTGGSVSTLTIQRTQQEDSAVYLCASSPTTSPGQPQHFGDGTRLSIL.

The chain joins TRBV11-2 to TRBJ2-5, with TRBD2 matching 11 bases. The J call is doubtful: the DNA matches TRBJ2-7 better. This CDR3 spans 15 amino acids. Germline lookup yields CDR1 SGHAT and CDR2 FQNNGV. In DNA, the CDR3 is TGTGCCAGCAGCGGGGGACTAGCGGAGGCCTACGAGCAGTACTTC. It specifies CASSGGLAEAYEQYF.

This clone turned up a few times. The chain links TRBV9 to TRBJ2-7; a weak D match, TRBD2 (6 bases). V lost 4 bases to trimming and J lost 3 bases, with 17 bases between them. From germline, CDR1 is SGDLS and CDR2 YYNGEE. This CDR3 has 15 amino acids. The CDR3 region is CASSKGAEAGYEQYF. DNA for the CDR3: TGTGCCAGCAGCAAAGGGGCGGAAGCGGGCTACGAGCAGTACTTC.